The sequence of this TCR beta chain was determined in a study of tissue T cells after allogeneic stem cell transplantation. Findings and caveats of the study: The study did not identify alloreactive or antigen-specific tissue TCRs, and some clones might be persisting host cells.

Adult allogeneic hematopoietic cell transplant recipients with steroid-refractory graft-versus-host disease were prospectively enrolled for research autopsy. Clones were read by immunoSEQ multiplex PCR, and TCRdb kept only the in-frame ones, dropping some. Of 3,300 or so clones listed, approximately 75% are singletons. As regards this clone: Its specificity is unknown.

The TCR comes from an older male patient with steroid-refractory graft-versus-host disease after an allogeneic stem cell transplant. Some T cells may originate from the graft donor. Source: small intestine tissue, taken at autopsy.

The CDR3 region has the DNA TGCGCCAGCAGCTCTTCAGAGATACAGGGAGCGAACACCGGGGAGCTGTTTTTT. This sequence encodes CASSSSEIQGANTGELFF. The chain recombines TRBV5-1 with TRBJ2-2; D might be TRBD1 (6 bases). The CDR3 spans 18 residues. V shed 3 bases and J shed 0 bases, with 18 bases lying between them. The germline CDR1 and CDR2 sequences are SGHRS and YFSETQ.